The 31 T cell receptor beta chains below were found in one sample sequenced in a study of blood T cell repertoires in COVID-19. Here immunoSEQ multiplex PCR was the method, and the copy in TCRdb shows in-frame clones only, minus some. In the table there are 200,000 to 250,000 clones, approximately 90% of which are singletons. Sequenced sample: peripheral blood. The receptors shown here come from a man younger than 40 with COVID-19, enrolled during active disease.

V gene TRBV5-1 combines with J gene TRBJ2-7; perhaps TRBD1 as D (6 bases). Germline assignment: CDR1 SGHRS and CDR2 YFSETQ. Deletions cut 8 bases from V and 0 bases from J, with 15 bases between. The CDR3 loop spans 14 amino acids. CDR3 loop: CASSPTGYSYEQYF. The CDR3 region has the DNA TGCGCCAGTAGCCCTACAGGGTACTCCTACGAGCAGTACTTC. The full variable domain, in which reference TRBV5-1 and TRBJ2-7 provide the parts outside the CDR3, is KAGVTQTPRYLIKTRGQQVTLSCSPISGHRSVSWYQQTPGQGLQFLFEYFSETQRNKGNFPGRFSGRQFSNSRSEMNVSTLELGDSALYLCASSPTGYSYEQYFGPGTRLTVT.

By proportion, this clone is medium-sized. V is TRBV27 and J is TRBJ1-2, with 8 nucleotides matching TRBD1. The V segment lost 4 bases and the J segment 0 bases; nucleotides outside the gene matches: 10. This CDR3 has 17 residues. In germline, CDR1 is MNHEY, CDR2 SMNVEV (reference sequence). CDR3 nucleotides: TGTGCCAGCAGTTCCCGGGACAGGTTTACAACTAACTATGGCTACACCTTC. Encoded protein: CASSSRDRFTTNYGYTF.

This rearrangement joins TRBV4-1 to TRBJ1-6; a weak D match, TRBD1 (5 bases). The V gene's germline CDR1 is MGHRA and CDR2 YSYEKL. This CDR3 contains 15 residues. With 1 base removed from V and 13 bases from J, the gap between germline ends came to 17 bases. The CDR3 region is CASSQVQAPESPLHF. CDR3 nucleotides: TGCGCCAGCAGCCAAGTACAGGCCCCCGAGTCGCCCCTCCACTTT.

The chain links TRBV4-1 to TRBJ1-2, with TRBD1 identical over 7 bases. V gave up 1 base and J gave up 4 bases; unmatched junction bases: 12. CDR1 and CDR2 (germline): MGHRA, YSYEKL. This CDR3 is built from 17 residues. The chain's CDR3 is CASSQVPGTVLAYGYTF. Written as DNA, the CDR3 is TGCGCCAGCAGCCAAGTCCCCGGGACAGTCCTTGCCTATGGCTACACCTTC.

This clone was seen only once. CDR3 bases: TGTGCCAGCAGCGTCGGACAGGGGTATGGCTACACCTTC. It codes for CASSVGQGYGYTF. This chain connects TRBV12-3 or TRBV12-4 to TRBJ1-2; TRBD1 matches 9 bases. The CDR3 has 13 residues. Trimming cost V 6 bases and J 5 bases; bases outside gene matches: 4.

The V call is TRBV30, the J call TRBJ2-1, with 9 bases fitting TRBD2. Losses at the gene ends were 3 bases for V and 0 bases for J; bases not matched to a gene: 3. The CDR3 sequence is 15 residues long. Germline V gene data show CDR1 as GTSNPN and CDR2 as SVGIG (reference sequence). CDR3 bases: TGTGCCTGGAGCGGAGCGGGAGGCTCCTACAATGAGCAGTTCTTC. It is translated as CAWSGAGGSYNEQFF.

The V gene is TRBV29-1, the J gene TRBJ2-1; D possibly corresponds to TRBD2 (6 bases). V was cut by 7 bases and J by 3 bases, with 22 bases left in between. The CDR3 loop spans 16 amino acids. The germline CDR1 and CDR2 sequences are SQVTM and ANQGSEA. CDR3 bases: TGCAGCGGAAAGAACCCAGCGGGCCTACTCTACAATGAGCAGTTCTTC. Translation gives CSGKNPAGLLYNEQFF.

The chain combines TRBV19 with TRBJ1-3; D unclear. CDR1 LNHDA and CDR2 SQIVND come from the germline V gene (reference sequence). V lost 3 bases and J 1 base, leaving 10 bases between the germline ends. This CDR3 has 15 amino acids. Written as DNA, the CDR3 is TGTGCCAGTAGTATCACTGGAGAATCTGGAAACACCATATATTTT. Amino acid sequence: CASSITGESGNTIYF. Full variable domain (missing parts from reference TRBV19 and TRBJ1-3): DGGITQSPKYLFRKEGQNVTLSCEQNLNHDAMYWYRQDPGQGLRLIYYSQIVNDFQKGDIAEGYSVSREKKESFPLTVTSAQKNPTAFYLCASSITGESGNTIYFGEGSWLTVV.

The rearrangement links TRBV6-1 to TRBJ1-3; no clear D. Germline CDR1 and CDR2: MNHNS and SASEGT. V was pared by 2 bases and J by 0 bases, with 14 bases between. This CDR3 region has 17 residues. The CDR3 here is CASSEIWSTHSGNTIYF. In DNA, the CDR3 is TGTGCCAGCAGTGAAATATGGAGTACCCACTCTGGAAACACCATATATTTT.

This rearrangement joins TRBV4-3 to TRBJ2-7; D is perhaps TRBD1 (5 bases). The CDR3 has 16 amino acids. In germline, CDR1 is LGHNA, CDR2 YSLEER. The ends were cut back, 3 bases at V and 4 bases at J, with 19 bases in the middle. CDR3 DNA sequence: TGCGCCAGCAGCCACGCAGATACAGGATTTTTTTACGAGCAGTACTTC. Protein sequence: CASSHADTGFFYEQYF.

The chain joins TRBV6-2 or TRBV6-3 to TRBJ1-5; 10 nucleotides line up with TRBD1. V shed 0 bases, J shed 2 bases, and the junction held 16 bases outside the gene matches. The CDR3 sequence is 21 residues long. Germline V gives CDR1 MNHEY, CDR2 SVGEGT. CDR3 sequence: CASSYSGVGADRGRRNQPQHF. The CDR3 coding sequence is TGTGCCAGCAGTTACTCGGGGGTCGGCGCTGACAGGGGGCGCCGCAATCAGCCCCAGCATTTT.

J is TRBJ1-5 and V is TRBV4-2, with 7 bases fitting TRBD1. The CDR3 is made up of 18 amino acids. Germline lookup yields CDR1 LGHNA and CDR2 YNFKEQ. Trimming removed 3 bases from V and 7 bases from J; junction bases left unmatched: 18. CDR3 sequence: CASSHADERTGRRQPQHF. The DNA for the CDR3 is TGTGCCAGCAGCCACGCCGACGAAAGGACAGGCCGGAGGCAGCCCCAGCATTTT.

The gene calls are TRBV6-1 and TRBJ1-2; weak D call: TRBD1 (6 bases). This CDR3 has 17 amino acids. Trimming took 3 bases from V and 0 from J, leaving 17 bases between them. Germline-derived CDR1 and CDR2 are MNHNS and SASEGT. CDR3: CASSDPQAGEANYGYTF. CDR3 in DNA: TGTGCCAGCAGTGATCCTCAGGCAGGGGAAGCTAACTATGGCTACACCTTC.

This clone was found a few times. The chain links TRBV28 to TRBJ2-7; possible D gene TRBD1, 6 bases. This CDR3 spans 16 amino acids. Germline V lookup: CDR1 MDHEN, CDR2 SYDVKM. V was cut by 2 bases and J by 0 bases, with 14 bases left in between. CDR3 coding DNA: TGTGCCAGCAGTTTAATCCGGACAGCGAGCTCCTACGAGCAGTACTTC. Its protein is CASSLIRTASSYEQYF.

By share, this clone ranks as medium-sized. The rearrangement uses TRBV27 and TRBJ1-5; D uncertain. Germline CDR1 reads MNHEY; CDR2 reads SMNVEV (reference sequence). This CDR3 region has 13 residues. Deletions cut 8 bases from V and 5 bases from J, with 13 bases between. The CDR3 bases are TGTGCCAGCTCTACCAGCGATGATCAGCCCCAGCATTTT. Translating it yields CASSTSDDQPQHF.

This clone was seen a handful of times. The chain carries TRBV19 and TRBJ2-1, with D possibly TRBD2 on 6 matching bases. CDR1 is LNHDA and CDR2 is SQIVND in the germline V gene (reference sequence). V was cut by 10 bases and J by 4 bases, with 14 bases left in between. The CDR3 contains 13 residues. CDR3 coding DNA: TGTGCCACTACGATGGGGGGATACAATGAGCAGTTCTTC. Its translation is CATTMGGYNEQFF.

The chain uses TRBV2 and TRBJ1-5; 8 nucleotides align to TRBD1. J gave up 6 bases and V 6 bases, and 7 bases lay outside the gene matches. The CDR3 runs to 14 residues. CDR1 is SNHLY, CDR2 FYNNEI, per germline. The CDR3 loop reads CASSHRTGLQPQHF. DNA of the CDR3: TGTGCCAGCAGCCACAGGACAGGGCTTCAGCCCCAGCATTTT.

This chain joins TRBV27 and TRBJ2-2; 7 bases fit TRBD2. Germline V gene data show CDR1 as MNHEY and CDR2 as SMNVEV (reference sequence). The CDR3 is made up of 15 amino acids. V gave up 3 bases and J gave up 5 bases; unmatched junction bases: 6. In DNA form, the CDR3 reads TGTGCCAGCAGTTTCTTCGGGGGGTCTACCGGGGAGCTGTTTTTT. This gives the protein CASSFFGGSTGELFF.

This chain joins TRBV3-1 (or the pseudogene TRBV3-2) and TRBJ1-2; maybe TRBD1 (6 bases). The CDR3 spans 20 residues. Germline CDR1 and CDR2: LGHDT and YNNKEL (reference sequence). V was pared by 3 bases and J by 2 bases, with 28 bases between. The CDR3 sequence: CASSHRSGGDKLKGNYGYTF. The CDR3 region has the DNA TGTGCCAGCAGCCACCGGTCGGGGGGCGATAAACTAAAAGGGAACTATGGCTACACCTTC.

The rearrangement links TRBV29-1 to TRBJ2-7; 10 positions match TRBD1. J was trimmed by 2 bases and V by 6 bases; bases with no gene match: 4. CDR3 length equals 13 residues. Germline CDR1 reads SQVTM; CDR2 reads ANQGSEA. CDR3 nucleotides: TGCAGCGTCCCCGGACAGGGGGCCTACGAGCAGTACTTC. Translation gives CSVPGQGAYEQYF.

CDR3 DNA sequence: TGTGCCAGCAGCCCCCGAGGCACTGAAGCTTTCTTT. This gives the protein CASSPRGTEAFF. The chain employs TRBV7-9 and TRBJ1-1; D gene unclear. The V end lost 5 bases, the J end lost 4 bases, and 8 bases lay between the germline ends. The germline gives CDR1 SEHNR, CDR2 FQNEAQ (reference sequence). The CDR3 is 12 residues long. Full variable domain (remainder filled in from reference TRBV7-9 and TRBJ1-1): DTGVSQNPRHKITKRGQNVTFRCDPISEHNRLYWYRQTLGQGPEFLTYFQNEAQLEKSRLLSDRFSAERPKGSFSTLEIQRTEQGDSAMYLCASSPRGTEAFFGQGTRLTVV.

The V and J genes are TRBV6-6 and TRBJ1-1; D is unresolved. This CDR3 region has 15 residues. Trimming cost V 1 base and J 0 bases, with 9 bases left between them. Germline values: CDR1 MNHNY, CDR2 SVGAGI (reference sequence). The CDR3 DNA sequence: TGTGCCAGCAGTTACTTCGAGGGAGTGAACACTGAAGCTTTCTTT. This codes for CASSYFEGVNTEAFF.

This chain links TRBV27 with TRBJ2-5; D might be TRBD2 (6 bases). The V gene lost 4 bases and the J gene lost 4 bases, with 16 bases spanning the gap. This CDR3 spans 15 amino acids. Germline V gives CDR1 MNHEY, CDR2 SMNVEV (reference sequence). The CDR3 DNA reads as TGTGCCAGCAGTTACGGGACTCGTTACAGAGAGACCCAGTACTTC. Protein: CASSYGTRYRETQYF.

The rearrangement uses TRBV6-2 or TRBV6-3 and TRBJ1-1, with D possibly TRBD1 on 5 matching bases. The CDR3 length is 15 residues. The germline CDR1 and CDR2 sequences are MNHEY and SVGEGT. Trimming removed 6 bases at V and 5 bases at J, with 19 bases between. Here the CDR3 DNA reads TGTGCCAGCAGCGACTCAGACAGCCCTGGAACTGAAGCTTTCTTT. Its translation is CASSDSDSPGTEAFF.

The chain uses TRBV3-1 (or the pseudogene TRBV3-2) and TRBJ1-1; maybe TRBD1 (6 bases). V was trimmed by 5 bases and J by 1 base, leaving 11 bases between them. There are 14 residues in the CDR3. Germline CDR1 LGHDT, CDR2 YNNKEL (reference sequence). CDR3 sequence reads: CASSFGGRNTEAFF. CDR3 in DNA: TGTGCCAGCAGCTTCGGGGGGCGGAACACTGAAGCTTTCTTT.

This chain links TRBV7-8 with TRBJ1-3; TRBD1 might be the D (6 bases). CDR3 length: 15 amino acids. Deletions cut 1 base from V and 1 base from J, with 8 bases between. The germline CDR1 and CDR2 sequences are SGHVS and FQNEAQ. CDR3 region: CASSLGTASGNTIYF. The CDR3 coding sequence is TGTGCCAGCAGCTTAGGGACAGCTTCTGGAAACACCATATATTTT.

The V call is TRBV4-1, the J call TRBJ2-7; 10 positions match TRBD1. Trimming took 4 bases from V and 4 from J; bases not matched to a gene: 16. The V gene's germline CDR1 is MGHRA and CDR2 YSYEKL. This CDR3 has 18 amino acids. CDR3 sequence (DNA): TGCGCCAGCAGCCCATTACTCAGAGGGACAGGGGTTGGGTACGAGCAGTACTTC. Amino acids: CASSPLLRGTGVGYEQYF.

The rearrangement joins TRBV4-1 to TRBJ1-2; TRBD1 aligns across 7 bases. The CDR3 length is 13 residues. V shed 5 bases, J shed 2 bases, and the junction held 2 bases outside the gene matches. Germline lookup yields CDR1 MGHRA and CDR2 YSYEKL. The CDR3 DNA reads TGCGCCAGCAGCGACAGGGCGAACTATGGCTACACCTTC. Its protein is CASSDRANYGYTF.

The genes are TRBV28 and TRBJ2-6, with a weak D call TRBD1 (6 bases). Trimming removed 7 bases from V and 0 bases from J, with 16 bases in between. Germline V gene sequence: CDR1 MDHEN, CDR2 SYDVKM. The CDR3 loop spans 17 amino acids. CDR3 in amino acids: CASTGPGASSGANVLTF. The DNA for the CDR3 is TGTGCCAGCACGGGTCCAGGGGCTAGCTCTGGGGCCAACGTCCTGACTTTC. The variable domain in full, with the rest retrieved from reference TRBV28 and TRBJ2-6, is DVKVTQSSRYLVKRTGEKVFLECVQDMDHENMFWYRQDPGLGLRLIYFSYDVKMKEKGDIPEGYSVSREKKERFSLILESASTNQTSMYLCASTGPGASSGANVLTFGAGSRLTVL.

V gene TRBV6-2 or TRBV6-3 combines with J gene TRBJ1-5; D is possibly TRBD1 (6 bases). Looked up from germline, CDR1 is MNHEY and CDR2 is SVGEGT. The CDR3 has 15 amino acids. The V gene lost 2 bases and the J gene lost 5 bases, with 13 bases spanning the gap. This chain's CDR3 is CASSYGYRDHQPQHF. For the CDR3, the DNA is TGTGCCAGCAGTTACGGTTACAGGGATCATCAGCCCCAGCATTTT.

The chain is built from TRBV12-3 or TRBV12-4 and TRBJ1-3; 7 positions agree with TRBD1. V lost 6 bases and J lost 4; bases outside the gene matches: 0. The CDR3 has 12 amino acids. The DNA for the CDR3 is TGTGCCAGCAGGACAGGGGGAAACACCATATATTTT. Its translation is CASRTGGNTIYF.